The clone carrying this T cell receptor (beta chain) was observed a few times. Its antigen is not identified. PBMCs, at least 7 million per sample, were isolated. Combining a sample-barcoded 5' primer with a J-beta primer mix, a second PCR ran for roughly 7 to 11 cycles. MiXCR, applied by TCRdb to the 5' RACE reads, yields one record per CDR3 protein. Of around 900,000 distinct CDR3 sequences in the sample, about 28% are singletons; the top ten hold 15% to 20%. The data were obtained in a study of blood T cells in healthy people across ages. Findings of the study overall: In older individuals, TCR beta diversity per million T cells was lower, falling roughly linearly with age. Naive and antigen-experienced cells could not be conclusively compared, given unsorted PBMCs.

CDR1 and CDR2 from the germline V gene are SNHLY and FYNNEI. Deletions cut 10 bases from V and 4 bases from J, with 17 bases between. CDR3 length: 13 amino acids. The sample comprised blood. The chain is built from TRBV2 and TRBJ2-7; D may correspond to TRBD1 or TRBD2 (5 bases each). The sequence was obtained from a woman aged 80 or over in good health. The CDR3 nucleotides are TGTGCCAACCATCCCGGGGCAGGATACGAGCAGTACTTC. It translates to CANHPGAGYEQYF.